This TCR beta chain is from a study of neurological immune-mediated disorders. The germline CDR1 and CDR2 sequences are SGHRS and YFSETQ. The CDR3 has 13 residues. The V and J ends lost 4 bases and 8 bases, in that order; junction bases with no gene match: 5. Each TCR transcript was tagged with a 10-nucleotide random UMI during 5'RACE. TCRdb fed the 5' RACE reads into MiXCR, producing one record per CDR3 protein. The sample lists 40,000 to 50,000 distinct CDR3 sequences, about 2% occurring once. At least ten counts were recorded for this clonotype. Sequencing was performed on PBMCs. This chain links TRBV5-1 with TRBJ1-1, with 10 nucleotides matching TRBD1. The sequence came from a woman in her 40s with multiple sclerosis. CDR3 nucleotides: TGCGCCAGCAGCCCCGGACAGGGGGGAGAAGCTTTCTTT. This gives the protein CASSPGQGGEAFF.